This T cell receptor beta chain was identified in a study of T-cell memory formation after mild COVID-19. Across the study: TCR clusters were mostly confined to one donor each.

Amplification by 5'RACE using constant-segment primers produced TCR alpha and TCR beta cDNA libraries that carried sample barcodes and UMIs. TCRdb fed the 5' RACE reads into MiXCR, producing one record per CDR3 protein. This table has about 500,000 distinct CDR3 sequences, just over 20% appearing once. Regarding this clonotype: Its antigen is currently unknown.

The CDR3 spans 11 residues. V was shortened by 6 bases and J by 2 bases, with 8 bases between the two germline ends. Germline V CDR1 and CDR2: DFQATT, SNEGSKA (reference sequence). The study's findings and limits: Most CD4+ clones that shrank were in CM and EM, while CD8+ ones turned up in EMRA. Among clones peaking at day 37 in the second wave, SARS-CoV-2 specificity remained unconfirmed.

The chain is built from TRBV20-1 and TRBJ2-7, with D unclear. Sequencing was carried out using PBMCs or a T cell subset sorted from them (not recorded which). This receptor was obtained from an adult woman who had mild COVID-19 (a few samples of this study predate the infection). Cell type and time point are not known. The CDR3 coding sequence is TGCAGTGCCGCCAAAACCTACGAGCAGTACTTC. It yields the protein CSAAKTYEQYF.